The 15 T cell receptor beta chains in this list originate from one sample, sequenced in a study of early T cells in non-severe SARS-CoV-2 infection. TCRdb reanalysed the 5' RACE reads using MiXCR and keeps one entry per CDR3 protein. This sample has tens of thousands of distinct CDR3 sequences, with 2.9% found just once. The sequenced sample consisted of whole blood. These TCRs come from an adult who was a healthcare worker with PCR-confirmed SARS-CoV-2 infection or an uninfected control (not recorded which).

This clonotype was detected many times. The rearrangement links TRBV18 to TRBJ1-2; TRBD1 is a possible D gene (6 bases). Per the germline V gene, CDR1 is KGHSH and CDR2 is LQKENI. The ends were cut back, 6 bases at V and 4 bases at J, with 12 bases in the middle. The CDR3 contains 13 residues. The CDR3 DNA reads TGTGCCAGCTCGCAAGGACAGATCTATGGCTACACCTTC. It encodes CASSQGQIYGYTF.

This clonotype is medium-sized (0.01 to 0.1%). This chain links TRBV6-2 or TRBV6-3 with TRBJ2-1; D is undetermined. V shed 6 bases and J shed 4 bases, with 16 bases lying between them. CDR3 length: 15 residues. The germline V gene encodes CDR1 MNHEY and CDR2 SVGEGT. Here the CDR3 reads CASRRPHVVYNEQFF. The CDR3 DNA sequence: TGTGCCAGCAGACGGCCTCACGTAGTTTACAATGAGCAGTTCTTC.

This clonotype was observed many times. CDR3 loop: CASRPGPTYEQYV. The CDR3 nucleotides are TGCGCCAGCAGGCCCGGGCCCACCTACGAGCAGTACGTC. V is TRBV10-2 and J is TRBJ2-7; D is unclear. Germline V CDR1 and CDR2: WSHSY, SAAADI. This CDR3 is built from 13 residues. Trimming stripped 6 bases from V and 2 bases from J, with 11 bases between.

This clonotype was observed a few times. The chain uses TRBV14 and TRBJ2-3; D is unresolved. Germline values: CDR1 SGHDN, CDR2 FVKESK. V was trimmed by 3 bases and J by 0 bases, leaving 16 bases between them. The CDR3 is 17 amino acids. CDR3 nucleotide sequence: TGTGCCAGCAGCCATCGAATACCTGGAACTAGCACAGATACGCAGTATTTT. This translates into CASSHRIPGTSTDTQYF.

This clonotype has at least ten counts. The chain links TRBV20-1 to TRBJ2-5; tentatively, D is TRBD2 (5 bases). This CDR3 region has 15 residues. Germline V CDR1 and CDR2: DFQATT, SNEGSKA (reference sequence). V lost 2 bases and J 5 bases, leaving 18 bases between the germline ends. This CDR3 reads CSARPLTRGMETQYF. The DNA for the CDR3 is TGCAGTGCTAGACCCCTGACCCGAGGGATGGAGACCCAGTACTTC.

This clonotype is categorized as medium-sized (0.01 to 0.1%). The V call is TRBV6-1, the J call TRBJ1-6; D is uncertain. CDR1 is MNHNS, CDR2 SASEGT, per germline. The CDR3 extends over 16 amino acids. V gave up 3 bases and J gave up 5 bases, with 14 bases separating them. The CDR3 is CASSEPPSGHNSPLHF. CDR3 DNA: TGTGCCAGCAGTGAGCCCCCCTCCGGCCATAATTCACCCCTCCACTTT.

This clonotype was observed once. The chain joins TRBV7-6 to TRBJ2-1; either TRBD1 or TRBD2 may fit D (5 bases each). The CDR3 runs to 15 residues. The V and J ends lost 0 bases and 8 bases respectively, with 14 bases between them. Germline CDR1 is SGHVS and CDR2 is FNYEAQ. This CDR3 reads CASSLAQGAGYEQFF. The DNA for the CDR3 is TGTGCCAGCAGCTTAGCCCAAGGGGCGGGTTATGAGCAGTTCTTC.

This clonotype was detected ten times or more. J is TRBJ2-7 and V is TRBV21-1; TRBD1, the table's D call, lacks a check against the DNA. TRBV21-1 is deemed a pseudogene. This CDR3 spans 17 amino acids. CDR3: CASSNMCPDVTAREQYV. CDR3 sequence (DNA): TGTGCCAGCAGCAACATGTGTCCGGACGTGACGGCGAGAGAGCAGTACGTC.

The table lists this clonotype with many counts. The chain combines TRBV6-4 with TRBJ2-2; weak D call: TRBD2 (5 bases). Trimming removed 4 bases from V and 6 bases from J, with 9 bases in between. CDR1 is MRHNA, CDR2 SNTAGT, per germline. CDR3 length: 13 amino acids. CDR3 DNA: TGTGCCAGCAGTGCGGAGGCGGCCGGGGAGCTGTTTTTT. This encodes CASSAEAAGELFF.

This clonotype was detected many times. The chain links TRBV10-3 to TRBJ1-4, with D tentatively TRBD1 (5 bases). The CDR3 is 15 residues long. Germline V gene lookup returns CDR1 ENHRY and CDR2 SYGVKD. The ends were cut back, 0 bases at V and 3 bases at J, with 8 bases in the middle. The DNA of the CDR3 is TGTGCCATCAGTGAGTCCGGGGGGGCTAATGAAAAACTGTTTTTT. Translated: CAISESGGANEKLFF.

This clonotype was seen at least ten times. V and J are TRBV11-2 and TRBJ1-2, with 8 positions matching TRBD1. The V gene end was trimmed by 6 bases and the J gene end by 3 bases; junction bases not matched to a gene: 6. The CDR3 is made up of 14 amino acids. Germline V gene data show CDR1 as SGHAT and CDR2 as FQNNGV. CDR3 protein: CASSRLQGDYGYTF. The CDR3 DNA follows: TGTGCCAGCAGTCGTCTACAGGGGGACTATGGCTACACCTTC.

This clonotype was found many times. CDR3 sequence reads: CASSRGQGGTEAFF. As DNA, the CDR3 is TGTGCCAGCAGCCGGGGACAGGGGGGCACTGAAGCTTTCTTT. This chain connects TRBV6-1 to TRBJ1-1, with 11 bases aligning to TRBD1. The CDR3 is 14 residues long. Trimming cost V 6 bases and J 4 bases; bases outside gene matches: 4. CDR1 MNHNS and CDR2 SASEGT come from the germline V gene.

This clonotype occurred many times. This sequence joins TRBV6-5 and TRBJ1-5; a possible D gene is TRBD1 (5 bases). This CDR3 has 16 residues. The germline V gene has CDR1 MNHEY and CDR2 SVGAGI. The V end lost 6 bases, the J end lost 1 base, and 16 bases lay between the germline ends. CDR3 sequence (DNA): TGTGCCAGCAGCCCAGGGACGAGAGGGAGCAATCAGCCCCAGCATTTT. Protein product: CASSPGTRGSNQPQHF.

Ten or more counts support this clonotype. The chain couples TRBV27 to TRBJ1-2; possibly TRBD1 for D (6 bases). The CDR3 totals 15 residues. Germline CDR1 MNHEY, CDR2 SMNVEV (reference sequence). Trimming stripped 7 bases from V and 4 bases from J, with 19 bases between. This chain's CDR3 is CASKYNSGDGYGYTF. The CDR3 coding sequence is TGTGCCAGCAAATACAACTCAGGGGACGGCTATGGCTACACCTTC.

This clonotype was seen ten or more times. This sequence joins TRBV27 and TRBJ2-3; TRBD1 agrees at 10 bases. Germline CDR1 MNHEY, CDR2 SMNVEV (reference sequence). There are 14 residues in the CDR3. Trimming removed 7 bases from V and 4 bases from J; junction bases left unmatched: 5. The CDR3 reads CASKGQGDADTQYF. CDR3 in DNA: TGTGCCAGCAAAGGACAGGGGGACGCAGATACGCAGTATTTT.